This paragraph covers one T cell receptor (beta chain) sequence. This record comes from a study of T-cell reconstitution after alpha-beta-depleted transplantation in children. Trimming cost V 8 bases and J 0 bases, with 14 bases left between them. This CDR3 region has 14 residues. The library targeted TCRbeta and was prepared with unique molecular identifiers. TCRdb reprocessed the PCR reads with MiXCR, giving one entry per CDR3 protein. The sample includes about 980,000 distinct CDR3 sequences, 25% to 35% of them seen just once. The sequence was collected from a boy younger than two who had a stem cell transplant for SCID, so the T cells may come from the graft donor. This chain links TRBV12-3 or TRBV12-4 with TRBJ2-7, with D maybe TRBD1 (5 bases). The sequencing used PBMCs, mostly from graft donor cells, collected 360 days after TCRalphabeta/CD19-depleted stem cell transplant. The CDR3 region is CASGWGRSSYEQYF. In nucleotides, the CDR3 is TGTGCCAGCGGTTGGGGCAGGAGCTCCTACGAGCAGTACTTC.